In this sample, the clone carrying this TCR beta chain turned up once. The antigen is unknown. The same CDR3 is also encoded by other DNA sequences in this sample. The study reverse transcribed the entire isolated RNA, so it sequenced expressed TCRB transcripts. The data were produced by immunoSEQ multiplex PCR, yet TCRdb's version contains in-frame clones alone and is incomplete. The table includes hundreds of thousands of clones, 15% to 19% detected once. The sample originates from a study of beta chain features in type 1 diabetes. Findings of the study overall: There was no resolution here of whether HLA type influences TCRB rearrangement.

Sequenced material: naive CD4+ T cells from blood. The sequence was collected from a man in his late teens or twenties in good health.

The CDR3, as DNA: TGTGCCAGCAGTGAAACAGGAAGAAACACTGAAGCTTTCTTT. It codes for CASSETGRNTEAFF. The chain couples TRBV6-1 to TRBJ1-1; a weak D match, TRBD1 (5 bases). Between the trimmed V and J ends, which lost 2 bases and 2 bases, there was a span of 9 bases. The length of the CDR3 is 14 residues. In germline, CDR1 is MNHNS, CDR2 SASEGT.